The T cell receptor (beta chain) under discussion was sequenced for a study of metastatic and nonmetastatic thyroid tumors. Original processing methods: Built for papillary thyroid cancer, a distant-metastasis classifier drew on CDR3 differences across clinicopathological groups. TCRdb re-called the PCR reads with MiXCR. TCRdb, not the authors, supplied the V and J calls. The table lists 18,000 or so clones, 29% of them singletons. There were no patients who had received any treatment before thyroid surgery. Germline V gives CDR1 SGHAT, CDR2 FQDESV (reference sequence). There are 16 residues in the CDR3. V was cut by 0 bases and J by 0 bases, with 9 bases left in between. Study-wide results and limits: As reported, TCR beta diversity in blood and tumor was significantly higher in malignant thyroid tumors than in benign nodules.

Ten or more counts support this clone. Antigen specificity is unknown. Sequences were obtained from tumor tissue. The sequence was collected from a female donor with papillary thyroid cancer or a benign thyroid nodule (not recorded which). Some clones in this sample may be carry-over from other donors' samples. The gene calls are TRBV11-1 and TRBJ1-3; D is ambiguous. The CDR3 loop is CASSLAGPASGNTIYF. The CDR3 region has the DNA TGTGCCAGCAGCTTAGCAGGACCGGCCTCTGGAAACACCATATATTTT. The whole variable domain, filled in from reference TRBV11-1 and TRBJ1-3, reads EAEVAQSPRYKITEKSQAVAFWCDPISGHATLYWYRQILGQGPELLVQFQDESVVDDSQLPKDRFSAERLKGVDSTLKIQPAELGDSAMYLCASSLAGPASGNTIYFGEGSWLTVV.